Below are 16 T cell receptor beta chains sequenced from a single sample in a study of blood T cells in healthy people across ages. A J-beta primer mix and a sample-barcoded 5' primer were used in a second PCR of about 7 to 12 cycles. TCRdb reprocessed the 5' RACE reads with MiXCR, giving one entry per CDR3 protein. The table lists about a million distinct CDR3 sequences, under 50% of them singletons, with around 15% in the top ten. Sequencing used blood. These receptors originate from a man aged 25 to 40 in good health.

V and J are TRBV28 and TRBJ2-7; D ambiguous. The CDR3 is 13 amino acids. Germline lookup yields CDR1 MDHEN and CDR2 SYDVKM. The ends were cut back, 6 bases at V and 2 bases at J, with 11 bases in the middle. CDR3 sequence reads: CASSRESPYEQYF. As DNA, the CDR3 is TGTGCCAGCAGCCGAGAATCCCCCTACGAGCAGTACTTC.

The CDR3 loop is CASSLVSGLTADTQYF. The CDR3 nucleotides read TGTGCCAGCAGCTTAGTCTCAGGGTTGACGGCAGATACGCAGTATTTT. The rearrangement joins TRBV11-2 to TRBJ2-3; D possibly corresponds to TRBD1 (5 bases). Germline lookup yields CDR1 SGHAT and CDR2 FQNNGV. The CDR3 length is 16 residues. Deletions cut 1 base from V and 4 bases from J, with 15 bases between. Complete variable domain (other parts from reference TRBV11-2 and TRBJ2-3): EAGVAQSPRYKIIEKRQSVAFWCNPISGHATLYWYQQILGQGPKLLIQFQNNGVVDDSQLPKDRFSAERLKGVDSTLKIQPAKLEDSAVYLCASSLVSGLTADTQYFGPGTRLTVL.

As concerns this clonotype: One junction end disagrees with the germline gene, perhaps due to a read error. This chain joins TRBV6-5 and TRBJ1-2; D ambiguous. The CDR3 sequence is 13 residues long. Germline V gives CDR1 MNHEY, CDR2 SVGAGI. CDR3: CASIYSSQYGYTF. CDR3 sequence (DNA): TGTGCCAGCATTTACTCGAGCCAGTATGGCTACACCTTC.

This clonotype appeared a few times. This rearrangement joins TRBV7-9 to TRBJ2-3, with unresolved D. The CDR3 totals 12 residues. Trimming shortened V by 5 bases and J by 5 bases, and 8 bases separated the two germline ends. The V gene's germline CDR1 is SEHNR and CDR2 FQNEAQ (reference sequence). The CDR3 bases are TGTGCCAGCAGCAACCTAGGAGATACGCAGTATTTT. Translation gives CASSNLGDTQYF.

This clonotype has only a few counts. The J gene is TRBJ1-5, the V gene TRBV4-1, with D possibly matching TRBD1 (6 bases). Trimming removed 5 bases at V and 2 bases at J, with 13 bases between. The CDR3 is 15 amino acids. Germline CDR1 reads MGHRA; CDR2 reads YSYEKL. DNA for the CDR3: TGCGCCAGCAGCTCACAGGGTTCGGGCAATCAGCCCCAGCATTTT. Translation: CASSSQGSGNQPQHF.

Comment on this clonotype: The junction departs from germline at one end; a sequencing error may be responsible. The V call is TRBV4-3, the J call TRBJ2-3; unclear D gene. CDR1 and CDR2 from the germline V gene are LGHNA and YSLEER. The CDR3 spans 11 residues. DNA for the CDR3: TGCGCCGGCAGCTCCACAGATACGCAGTATTTT. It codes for CAGSSTDTQYF.

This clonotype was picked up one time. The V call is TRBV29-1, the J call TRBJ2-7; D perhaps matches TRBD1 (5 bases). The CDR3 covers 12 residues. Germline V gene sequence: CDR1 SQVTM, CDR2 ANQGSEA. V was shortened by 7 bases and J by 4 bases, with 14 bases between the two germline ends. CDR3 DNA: TGCAGCGGTGTGACACCAGGGTACGAGCAGTACTTC. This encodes CSGVTPGYEQYF.

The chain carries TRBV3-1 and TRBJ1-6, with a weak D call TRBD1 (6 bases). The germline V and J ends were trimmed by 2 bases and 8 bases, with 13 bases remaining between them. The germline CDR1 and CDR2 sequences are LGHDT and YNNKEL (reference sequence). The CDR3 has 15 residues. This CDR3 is CASSQRTAGDSPLHF. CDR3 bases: TGTGCCAGCAGCCAACGGACAGCCGGTGATTCACCCCTCCACTTT.

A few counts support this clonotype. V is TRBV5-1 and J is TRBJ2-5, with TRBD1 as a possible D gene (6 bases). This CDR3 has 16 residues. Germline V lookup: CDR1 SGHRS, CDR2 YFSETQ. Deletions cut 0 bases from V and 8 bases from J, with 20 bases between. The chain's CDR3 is CASSLEVAGAVDTQYF. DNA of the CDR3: TGCGCCAGCAGCTTGGAAGTCGCAGGGGCCGTTGATACCCAGTACTTC.

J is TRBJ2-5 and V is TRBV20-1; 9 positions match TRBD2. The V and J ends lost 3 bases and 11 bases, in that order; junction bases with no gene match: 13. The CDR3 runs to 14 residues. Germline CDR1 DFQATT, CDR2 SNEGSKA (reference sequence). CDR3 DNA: TGCAGTGCTAGTATCTCTAGCGGGGACAATGAGCAGTACTTC. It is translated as CSASISSGDNEQYF.

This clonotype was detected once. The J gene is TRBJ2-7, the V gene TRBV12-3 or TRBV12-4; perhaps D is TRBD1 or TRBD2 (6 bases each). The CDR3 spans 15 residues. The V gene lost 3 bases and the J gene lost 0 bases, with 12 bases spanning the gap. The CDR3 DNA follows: TGTGCCAGCAGTTTTACGGGGGCCCTCTCCTACGAGCAGTACTTC. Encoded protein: CASSFTGALSYEQYF.

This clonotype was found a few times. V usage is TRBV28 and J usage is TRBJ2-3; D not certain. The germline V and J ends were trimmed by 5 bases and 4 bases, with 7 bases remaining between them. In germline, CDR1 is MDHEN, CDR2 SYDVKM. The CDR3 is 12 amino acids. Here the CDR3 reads CASSPLADTQYF. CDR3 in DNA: TGTGCCAGCAGTCCATTGGCAGATACGCAGTATTTT.

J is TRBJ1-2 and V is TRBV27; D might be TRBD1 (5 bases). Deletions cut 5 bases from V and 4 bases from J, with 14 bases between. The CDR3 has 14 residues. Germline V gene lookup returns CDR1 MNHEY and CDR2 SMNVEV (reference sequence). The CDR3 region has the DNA TGTGCCAGCAGTCCCCCGGGGGGTTTCTATGGCTACACCTTC. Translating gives CASSPPGGFYGYTF.

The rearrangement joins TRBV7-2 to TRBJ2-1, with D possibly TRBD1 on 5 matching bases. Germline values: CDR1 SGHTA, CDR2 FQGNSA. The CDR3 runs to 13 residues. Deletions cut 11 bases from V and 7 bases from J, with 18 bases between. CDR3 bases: TGTGCCTACAATAAGGGGTACGGGAATGAGCAGTTCTTC. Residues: CAYNKGYGNEQFF.

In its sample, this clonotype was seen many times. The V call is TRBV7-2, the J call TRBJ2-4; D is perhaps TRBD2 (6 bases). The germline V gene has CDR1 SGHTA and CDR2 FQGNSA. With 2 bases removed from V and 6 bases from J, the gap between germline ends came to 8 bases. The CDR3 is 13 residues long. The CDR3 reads CASSLLEGNIQYF. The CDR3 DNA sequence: TGTGCCAGCAGCTTATTGGAGGGAAACATTCAGTACTTC.

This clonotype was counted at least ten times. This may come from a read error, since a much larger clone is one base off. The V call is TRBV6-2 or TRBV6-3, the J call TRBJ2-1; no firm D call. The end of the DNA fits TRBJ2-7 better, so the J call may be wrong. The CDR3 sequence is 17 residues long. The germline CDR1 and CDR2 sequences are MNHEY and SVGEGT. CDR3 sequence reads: CASSYSSFLGIYNEQYF. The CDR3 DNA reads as TGTGCCAGCAGTTACTCGAGCTTTCTGGGAATTTACAATGAGCAGTACTTC.